Listed below are T cell receptor beta chains from one sample, sequenced in a study of blood T cell repertoires in COVID-19. The method was immunoSEQ multiplex PCR; TCRdb's version includes in-frame clones alone and lacks a portion of them. This sample has around 280,000 clones, with roughly 89% found just once. The sample comprised PBMCs or T cells enriched from blood (not recorded which). The receptors shown here come from a woman in her late teens or twenties with acute COVID-19. CDR3s include the opening cysteine and the closing phenylalanine or tryptophan. The D gene is left open where the match is weak. Expanded clones get a size class; other rows say once, few or many, or leave the size out.

v_gene	abundance	j_gene	d_gene	CDR3nt	CDR3aa
TRBV9	.	TRBJ2-2	TRBD1	TGTGCCAGCAGCGTAGGGGACAGGGGGCCTGACACCGGGGAGCTGTTTTTT	CASSVGDRGPDTGELFF
TRBV10-2	.	TRBJ2-1	TRBD2	TGCGCCAGCAGTGGGGGACTAGCGGGGGGGCCCTACAATGAGCAGTTCTTC	CASSGGLAGGPYNEQFF
TRBV19	.	TRBJ2-3	.	TGTGCCAGTAGCACACAGGGCACAGATACGCAGTATTTT	CASSTQGTDTQYF
TRBV5-1	.	TRBJ1-1	.	TGCGCCAGCAGCTTCTCGGTTATGAACACTGAAGCTTTCTTT	CASSFSVMNTEAFF
TRBV10-2	.	TRBJ1-3	.	TGCGCCAGCAGTGGGGGAGAGGTGGGAGGAAACACCATATATTTT	CASSGGEVGGNTIYF
TRBV27	.	TRBJ1-1	.	TGTGCCAGCAGTTTAGGGGCAAGGCCGAACACTGAAGCTTTCTTT	CASSLGARPNTEAFF
TRBV7-9	.	TRBJ2-2	.	TGTGCCAGCAGCTTACTTTCGAACACCGGGGAGCTGTTTTTT	CASSLLSNTGELFF
TRBV25-1	.	TRBJ2-5	.	TGTGCCAGCACTTTCACGGGAGCCCAAGAGACCCAGTACTTC	CASTFTGAQETQYF
TRBV30	.	TRBJ1-2	.	TGTGCCTGGAGTGTACTTCCCGGGGGAGGTATTAATGGCTACACCTTC	CAWSVLPGGGINGYTF
TRBV27	.	TRBJ2-2	.	TGTGCCAGCAGCCGTGGAGGGCCCTTGAACACCGGGGAGCTGTTTTTT	CASSRGGPLNTGELFF
TRBV4-1	.	TRBJ2-7	.	TGCGCCAGCAGCCAAGAGGGGGCTGGCAGGGGCTTCTCCTACGAGCAGTACTTC	CASSQEGAGRGFSYEQYF
TRBV6-5	.	TRBJ2-7	.	TGTGCCAGCAGAACGAGACAGAGGAATTCCTACGAGCAGTACTTC	CASRTRQRNSYEQYF
TRBV10-1	.	TRBJ2-1	TRBD2	TGCGCCAGCAGTGGCGGGAGTGTCAATGAGCAGTTCTTC	CASSGGSVNEQFF
TRBV3-1/TRBV3-2	.	TRBJ1-1	.	TGTGCCAGCAGCCAACGGGGGGGCCAAGAAGCTTTCTTT	CASSQRGGQEAFF
TRBV7-6	.	TRBJ1-3	.	TGTGCCAGCAGCTTTGGACTAGACTCTGGAAACACCATATATTTT	CASSFGLDSGNTIYF
TRBV7-2	few	TRBJ1-2	TRBD1	TGTGCCAGCAGCCAATCCCGGACAGGCGGTGGCTACACCTTC	CASSQSRTGGGYTF
TRBV4-1	.	TRBJ1-1	TRBD1	TGCGCCAGCAGCCACGGGGACAGGGGGCTTGGTGAAGCTTTCTTT	CASSHGDRGLGEAFF
TRBV9	.	TRBJ2-1	TRBD2	TGTGCCAGCAGCGATACTAGCGGGAGGCACAATGAGCAGTTCTTC	CASSDTSGRHNEQFF
TRBV9	.	TRBJ2-7	TRBD1	TGTGCCAGCAGCGTAGCGGGACAGGGGATTTACGAGCAGTACTTC	CASSVAGQGIYEQYF
TRBV30	.	TRBJ1-2	.	TGTGCCTGTAGGACAGTTATGGGCTATGGCTACACCTTC	CACRTVMGYGYTF
TRBV11-2	.	TRBJ2-2	TRBD1	TGTGCCAGCAGCTTATCCCCGGGACAGGATTACACCGGGGAGCTGTTTTTT	CASSLSPGQDYTGELFF
TRBV5-8	.	TRBJ1-5	.	TGTGCCAGCAGCTTCGGTGAGCGATCGAGCAATCAGCCCCAGCATTTT	CASSFGERSSNQPQHF
TRBV13	once	TRBJ2-3	TRBD1	TGTGCCAGCAGCTTTGGGGACAGGGTTGACACAGATACGCAGTATTTT	CASSFGDRVDTDTQYF
TRBV30	.	TRBJ2-5	TRBD2	TGTGCCTGGAGGGCTAGCGGGAGCAAGGTTCACTTC	CAWRASGSKVHF
TRBV6-6	.	TRBJ2-7	TRBD1	TGTGCCAGCAGTAGACCGGGACAGGGGGGTAGTCAGCAGTACTTC	CASSRPGQGGSQQYF
TRBV28	.	TRBJ1-5	.	TGTGCCAGTTTGAGACAGAGCAATCAGCCCCAGCATTTT	CASLRQSNQPQHF
TRBV5-4	.	TRBJ1-1	TRBD1	TGTGCCAGCAGCTTCGGAACAGGGGGCACTGAAGCTTTCTTT	CASSFGTGGTEAFF
TRBV7-9	.	TRBJ2-7	.	TGTGCCAGCAGCTTAGCGGTAGGAGGGACGACCTACGAGCAGTACTTC	CASSLAVGGTTYEQYF